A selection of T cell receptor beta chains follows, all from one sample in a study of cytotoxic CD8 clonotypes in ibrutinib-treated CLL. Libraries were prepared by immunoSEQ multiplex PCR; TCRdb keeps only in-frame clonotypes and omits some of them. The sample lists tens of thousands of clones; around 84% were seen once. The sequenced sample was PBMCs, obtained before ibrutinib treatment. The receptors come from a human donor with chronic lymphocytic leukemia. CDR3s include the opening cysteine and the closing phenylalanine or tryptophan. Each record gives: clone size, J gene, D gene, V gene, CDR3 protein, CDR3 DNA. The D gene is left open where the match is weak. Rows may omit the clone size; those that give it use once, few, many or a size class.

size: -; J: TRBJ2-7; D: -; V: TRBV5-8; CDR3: CASSSGEGEQYF; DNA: TGTGCCAGCAGCTCTGGGGAAGGCGAGCAGTACTTC
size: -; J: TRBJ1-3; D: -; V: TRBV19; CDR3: CASSGRTAHSGNTIYF; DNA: TGTGCCAGTAGTGGAAGGACAGCACACTCTGGAAACACCATATATTTT
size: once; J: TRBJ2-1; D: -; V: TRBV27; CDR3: CASSVSRDKEQFF; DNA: TGTGCCAGCAGTGTCTCCCGCGATAAGGAGCAGTTCTTC
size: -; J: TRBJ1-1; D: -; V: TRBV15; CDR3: CATSRDAGRGDTEAFF; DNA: TGTGCCACCAGCAGAGACGCAGGGAGGGGGGACACTGAAGCTTTCTTT
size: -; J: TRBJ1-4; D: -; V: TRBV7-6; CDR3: CASSPSPDVVATNEKLFF; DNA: TGTGCCAGCAGCCCGTCTCCGGACGTCGTTGCAACTAATGAAAAACTGTTTTTT
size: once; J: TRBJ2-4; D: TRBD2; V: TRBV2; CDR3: CASRNGLAVENIQYF; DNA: TGTGCCAGCAGAAATGGACTAGCGGTTGAAAACATTCAGTACTTC
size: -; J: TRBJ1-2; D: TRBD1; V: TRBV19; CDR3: CASSSSGGIGLGYTF; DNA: TGTGCCAGTAGTTCTTCAGGGGGCATTGGGCTTGGCTACACCTTC
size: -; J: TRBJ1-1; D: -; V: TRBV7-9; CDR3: CASSLERENTEAFF; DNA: TGTGCCAGCAGCTTAGAGAGGGAGAACACTGAAGCTTTCTTT
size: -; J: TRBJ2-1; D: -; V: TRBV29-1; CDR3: CSVEDLGMHEQFF; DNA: TGCAGCGTTGAAGATCTAGGAATGCATGAGCAGTTCTTC
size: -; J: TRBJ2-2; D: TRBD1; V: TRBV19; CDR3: CATYRGLGELFF; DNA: TGTGCCACTTACAGGGGGCTTGGGGAGCTGTTTTTT
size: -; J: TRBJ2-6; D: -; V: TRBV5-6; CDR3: CASSQAAGANVLTF; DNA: TGTGCCAGCAGCCAAGCTGCAGGGGCCAACGTCCTGACTTTC
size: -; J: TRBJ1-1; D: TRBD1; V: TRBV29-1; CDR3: CSVYRGTAEAFF; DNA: TGCAGCGTTTACAGGGGGACGGCTGAAGCTTTCTTT
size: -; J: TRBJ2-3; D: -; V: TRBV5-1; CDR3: CASSWTEDTQYF; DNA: TGCGCCAGCAGCTGGACTGAGGATACGCAGTATTTT
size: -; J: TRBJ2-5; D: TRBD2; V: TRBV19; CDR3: CASSDGLAGGLGTQYF; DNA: TGTGCCAGTAGTGATGGACTAGCGGGAGGGCTGGGGACCCAGTACTTC
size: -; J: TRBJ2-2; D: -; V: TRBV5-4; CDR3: CASSPGVVNTGELFF; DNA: TGTGCCAGCAGCCCTGGAGTAGTGAACACCGGGGAGCTGTTTTTT
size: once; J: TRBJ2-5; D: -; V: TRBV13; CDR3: CASSQQGGETQYF; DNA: TGTGCCAGCAGCCAACAGGGAGGGGAGACCCAGTACTTC